This entry describes one TCR beta chain. The antigen remains undetermined. Three rounds of nested PCR, following a modified ARM-PCR protocol, produced the TCRbeta library. MiXCR, applied by TCRdb to the multiplex PCR reads, yields one record per CDR3 protein. The sample lists approximately 65,000 distinct CDR3 sequences, almost 60% seen once, with just over 20% in the top ten. This sample's RNA came from whole unsorted tissue. The record originates from a study of tumor and adjacent non-tumor tissue in lung cancer. Study overall: Stage I to III disease affected roughly 10 men and roughly five women aged about 31 to 76. On average, productive TCRbeta reads reached roughly 4 million per sample.

Study-level points and caveats: Normal lung showed higher cumulative top 100 clone frequency than tumor. Compared with tumor, normal lung showed significantly lower TCR diversity.

CDR1 is MGHRA and CDR2 is YSYEKL in the germline V gene. The CDR3 is 17 amino acids. V dropped 8 bases and J dropped 1 base, with 24 bases sitting between them. This receptor was obtained from a man aged 45-65 years with non-small cell lung cancer. The sequencing sample was made of lung tumor tissue. V usage is TRBV4-1 and J usage is TRBJ2-7; a weak D match, TRBD1 (6 bases). This CDR3 is CASCPHASAGASYEQYF. The CDR3 DNA reads TGCGCCAGCTGCCCACACGCTAGTGCAGGGGCATCCTACGAGCAGTACTTC.